A single sample is the source of the 8 T cell receptor beta chains below, sequenced in a study of cytomegalovirus exposure and HLA in healthy donors. The PCR contained 60 Vbeta and 13 Jbeta primers. The data were produced by immunoSEQ multiplex PCR, yet TCRdb's version contains in-frame clones alone and is incomplete. This sample has roughly 92,000 clones; 6% to 9% occur once, and the top ten carry about 2.3%. Sequences were obtained from PBMCs. The source of these receptors is a man between 50 and 59 years old in good health and CMV-seronegative.

This clone was detected only a few times. This sequence joins TRBV25-1 and TRBJ2-5, with 7 bases matching TRBD1. The CDR3 loop spans 15 amino acids. CDR1 is MGHDK, CDR2 SYGVNS, per germline. V shed 1 base and J 2 bases; nucleotides not matched to a gene: 4. The CDR3 protein is CASSEFQGEQETQYF. The CDR3 DNA reads as TGTGCCAGCAGTGAATTCCAGGGGGAACAAGAGACCCAGTACTTC. Supplemented by reference TRBV25-1 and TRBJ2-5, the full variable domain reads EADIYQTPRYLVIGTGKKITLECSQTMGHDKMYWYQQDPGMELHLIHYSYGVNSTEKGDLSSESTVSRIRTEHFPLTLESARPSHTSQYLCASSEFQGEQETQYFGPGTRLLVL.

The J gene is TRBJ1-1, the V gene TRBV9; no firm D call. V was pared by 2 bases and J by 1 base, with 9 bases between. Germline V CDR1 and CDR2: SGDLS, YYNGEE. The CDR3 consists of 14 residues. Here the CDR3 DNA reads TGTGCCAGCAGCGTCGAAGTCGGGAACACTGAAGCTTTCTTT. Its protein is CASSVEVGNTEAFF. The full variable domain, its missing parts supplied by reference TRBV9 and TRBJ1-1, is DSGVTQTPKHLITATGQRVTLRCSPRSGDLSVYWYQQSLDQGLQFLIQYYNGEERAKGNILERFSAQQFPDLHSELNLSSLELGDSALYFCASSVEVGNTEAFFGQGTRLTVV.

The chain employs TRBV9 and TRBJ2-1; weak D call: TRBD1 (5 bases). Germline loops: CDR1 SGDLS, CDR2 YYNGEE. The CDR3 runs 16 residues. Trimming left V 0 bases short and J 0 bases short, with 10 bases between. This CDR3 reads CASSVVGASSYNEQFF. The CDR3 DNA is TGTGCCAGCAGCGTAGTTGGGGCTTCCTCCTACAATGAGCAGTTCTTC.

This clone was counted between two and nine times. CDR3 nucleotide sequence: TGTGCCAGCAGCCCCTCTAGCGGGATCGGTACGCAGTATTTT. Its protein is CASSPSSGIGTQYF. The rearrangement links TRBV7-6 to TRBJ2-3; 9 bases are shared with TRBD2. This CDR3 has 14 residues. The germline CDR1 and CDR2 sequences are SGHVS and FNYEAQ. V gave up 5 bases and J gave up 8 bases; unmatched junction bases: 8.

V gene TRBV13 combines with J gene TRBJ2-3, with a weak D call TRBD2 (5 bases). V was trimmed by 2 bases and J by 1 base, leaving 13 bases between them. Germline V gives CDR1 PRHDT, CDR2 FYEKMQ (reference sequence). CDR3 size: 16 residues. CDR3 bases: TGTGCCAGCAGCTTACCTCGGAGCGGTGGCACAGATACGCAGTATTTT. This encodes CASSLPRSGGTDTQYF.

The chain couples TRBV30 to TRBJ2-7, with D perhaps TRBD1 (6 bases). V gave up 2 bases and J gave up 0 bases, with 11 bases separating them. Germline CDR1 is GTSNPN and CDR2 is SVGIG (reference sequence). CDR3 size: 14 residues. CDR3: CAWSTGTPSYEQYF. As DNA, the CDR3 is TGTGCCTGGAGTACCGGGACACCCTCCTACGAGCAGTACTTC.

The chain is built from TRBV7-2 and TRBJ1-2; D is undetermined. V lost 5 bases, J lost 8 bases, and 12 bases lay in between. Germline-derived CDR1 and CDR2 are SGHTA and FQGNSA. This CDR3 has 12 amino acids. CDR3 protein: CASSETTSGYTF. As DNA, the CDR3 is TGTGCCAGCAGCGAAACCACGAGCGGCTACACCTTC.

The V call is TRBV6-5, the J call TRBJ2-1, with 10 bases that match TRBD2. This CDR3 region has 16 residues. V was clipped by 1 base and J by 11 bases; unmatched bases: 11. Looked up from germline, CDR1 is MNHEY and CDR2 is SVGAGI. DNA of the CDR3: TGTGCCAGCAGTTACTTTAGGCTAGCGGGAGTCGAGAAGCAGTTCTTC. This encodes CASSYFRLAGVEKQFF.